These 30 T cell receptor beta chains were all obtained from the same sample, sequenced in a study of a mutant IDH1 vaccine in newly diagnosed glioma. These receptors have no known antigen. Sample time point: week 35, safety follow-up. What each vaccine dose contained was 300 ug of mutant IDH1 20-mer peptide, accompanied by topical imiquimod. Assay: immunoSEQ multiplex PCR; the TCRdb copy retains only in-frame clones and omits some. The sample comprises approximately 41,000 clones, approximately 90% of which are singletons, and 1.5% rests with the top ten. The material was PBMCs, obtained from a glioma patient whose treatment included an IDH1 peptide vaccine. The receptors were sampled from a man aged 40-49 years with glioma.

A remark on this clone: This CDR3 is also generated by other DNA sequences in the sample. In DNA, the CDR3 is TGTGCCAGCAGCCCCAGCGATGAAAAACTGTTTTTT. Its translation is CASSPSDEKLFF. The gene calls are TRBV6-6 and TRBJ1-4; D unclear. From germline, CDR1 is MNHNY and CDR2 SVGAGI (reference sequence). This CDR3 spans 12 amino acids. V was clipped by 6 bases and J by 6 bases, with 8 bases between them.

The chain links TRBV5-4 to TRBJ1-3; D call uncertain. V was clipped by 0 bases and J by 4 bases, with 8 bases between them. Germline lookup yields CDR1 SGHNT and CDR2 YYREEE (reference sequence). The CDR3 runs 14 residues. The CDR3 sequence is CASSLDSAGNTIYF. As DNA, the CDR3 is TGTGCCAGCAGCTTGGACAGTGCCGGAAACACCATATATTTT.

The CDR3 DNA follows: TGTGCCAGCTCACTGGGACTAGCGGGAGATACGCAGTATTTT. Its protein product is CASSLGLAGDTQYF. The chain joins TRBV18 to TRBJ2-3; the match to TRBD2 covers 12 bases. Unmatched junction bases numbered 1, after V lost 4 bases and J lost 5 bases. The CDR3 length is 14 residues. Germline CDR1 is KGHSH and CDR2 is LQKENI.

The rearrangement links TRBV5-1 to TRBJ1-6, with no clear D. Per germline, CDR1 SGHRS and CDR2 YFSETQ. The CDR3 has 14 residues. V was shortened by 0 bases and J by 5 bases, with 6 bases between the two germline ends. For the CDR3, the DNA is TGCGCCAGCAGCTTGGTTGGGAATAATTCACCCCTCCACTTT. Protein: CASSLVGNNSPLHF.

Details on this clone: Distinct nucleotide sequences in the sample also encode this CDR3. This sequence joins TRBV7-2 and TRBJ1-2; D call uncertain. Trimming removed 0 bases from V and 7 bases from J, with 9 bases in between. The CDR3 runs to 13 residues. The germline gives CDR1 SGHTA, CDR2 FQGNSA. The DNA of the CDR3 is TGTGCCAGCAGCTTAGCGCTGCCCCCTGGCTACACCTTC. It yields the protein CASSLALPPGYTF.

The DNA for the CDR3 is TGTGCCATCGCAACTCCGGGACTAGCGGGACAAGAGACCCAGTACTTC. Its protein product is CAIATPGLAGQETQYF. The chain combines TRBV10-3 with TRBJ2-5; the match to TRBD2 covers 13 bases. Per germline, CDR1 ENHRY and CDR2 SYGVKD. This CDR3 is 16 amino acids long. Unmatched junction bases numbered 8, after V lost 8 bases and J lost 2 bases.

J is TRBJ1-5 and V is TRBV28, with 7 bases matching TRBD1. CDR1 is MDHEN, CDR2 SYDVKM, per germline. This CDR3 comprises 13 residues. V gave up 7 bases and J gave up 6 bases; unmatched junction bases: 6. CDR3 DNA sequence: TGTGCCAGCAAAAGAGGGGGCCTTCAGCCCCAGCATTTT. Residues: CASKRGGLQPQHF.

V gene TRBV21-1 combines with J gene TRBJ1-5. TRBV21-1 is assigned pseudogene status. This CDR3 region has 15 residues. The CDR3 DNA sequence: TGTGCCAGCAGCAAAGTCCCTGAGCCCCGCGGGCCCCAGCATTTT. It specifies CASSKVPEPRGPQHF.

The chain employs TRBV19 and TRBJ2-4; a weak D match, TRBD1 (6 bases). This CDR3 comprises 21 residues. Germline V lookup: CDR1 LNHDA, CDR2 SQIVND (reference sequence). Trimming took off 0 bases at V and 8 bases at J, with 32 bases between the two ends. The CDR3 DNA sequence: TGTGCCAGTAGTATAGATTTAGGGGCAGGGGTAGGCTCGCCGGCCGTTGACATTCAGTACTTC. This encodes CASSIDLGAGVGSPAVDIQYF.

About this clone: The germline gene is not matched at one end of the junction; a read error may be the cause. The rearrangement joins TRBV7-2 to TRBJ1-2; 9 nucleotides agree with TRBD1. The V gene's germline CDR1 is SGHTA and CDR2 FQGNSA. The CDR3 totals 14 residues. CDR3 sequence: CASSWGGGQGIPNF. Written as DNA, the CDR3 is TGTGCCAGCAGCTGGGGAGGCGGACAGGGGATTCCTAACTTC.

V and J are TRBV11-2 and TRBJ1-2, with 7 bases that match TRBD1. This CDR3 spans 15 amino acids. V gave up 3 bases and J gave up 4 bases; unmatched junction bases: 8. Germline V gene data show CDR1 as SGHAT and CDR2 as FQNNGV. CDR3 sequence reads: CASSFGQAWGYGYTF. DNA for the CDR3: TGTGCCAGCAGCTTCGGACAGGCTTGGGGCTATGGCTACACCTTC. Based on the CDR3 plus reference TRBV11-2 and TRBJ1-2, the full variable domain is EAGVAQSPRYKIIEKRQSVAFWCNPISGHATLYWYQQILGQGPKLLIQFQNNGVVDDSQLPKDRFSAERLKGVDSTLKIQPAKLEDSAVYLCASSFGQAWGYGYTFGSGTRLTVV.

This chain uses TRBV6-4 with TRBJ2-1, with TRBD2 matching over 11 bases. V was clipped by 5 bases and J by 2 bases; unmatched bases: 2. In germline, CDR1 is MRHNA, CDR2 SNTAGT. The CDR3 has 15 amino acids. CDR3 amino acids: CASSTSGSTYNEQFF. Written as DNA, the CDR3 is TGTGCCAGCAGTACTAGCGGGAGCACCTACAATGAGCAGTTCTTC.

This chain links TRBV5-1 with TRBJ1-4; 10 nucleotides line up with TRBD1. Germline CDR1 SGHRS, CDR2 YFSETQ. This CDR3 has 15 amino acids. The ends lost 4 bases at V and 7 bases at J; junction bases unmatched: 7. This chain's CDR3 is CASSPYGTGAEKLFF. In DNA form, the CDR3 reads TGCGCCAGCAGCCCCTATGGGACAGGGGCTGAAAAACTGTTTTTT.

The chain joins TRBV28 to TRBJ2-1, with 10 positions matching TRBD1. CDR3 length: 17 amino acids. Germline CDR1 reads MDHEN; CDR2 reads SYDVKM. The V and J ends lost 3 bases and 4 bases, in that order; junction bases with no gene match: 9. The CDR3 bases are TGTGCCAGCAGTTTTCCCCAAGGACAGGGGGTTTACAATGAGCAGTTCTTC. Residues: CASSFPQGQGVYNEQFF.

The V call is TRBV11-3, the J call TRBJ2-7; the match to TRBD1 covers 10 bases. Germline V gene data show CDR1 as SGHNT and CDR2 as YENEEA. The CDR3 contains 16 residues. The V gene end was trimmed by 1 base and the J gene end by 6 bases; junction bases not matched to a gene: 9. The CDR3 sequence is CASSLGGTGDRGEQYF. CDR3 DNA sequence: TGTGCCAGCAGCTTAGGCGGGACAGGGGACCGAGGCGAGCAGTACTTC.

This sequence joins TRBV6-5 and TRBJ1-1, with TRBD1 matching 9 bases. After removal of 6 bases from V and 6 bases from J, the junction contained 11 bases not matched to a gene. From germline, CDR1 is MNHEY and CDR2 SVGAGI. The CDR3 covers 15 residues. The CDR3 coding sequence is TGTGCCAGCAGCCCGTCGAGAGGGACAGGGTCTGAAGCTTTCTTT. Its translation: CASSPSRGTGSEAFF.

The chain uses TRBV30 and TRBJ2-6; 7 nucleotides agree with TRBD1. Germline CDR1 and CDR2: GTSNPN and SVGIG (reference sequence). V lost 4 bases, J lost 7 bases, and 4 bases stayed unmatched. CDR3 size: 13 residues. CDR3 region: CAWTGTAANVLTF. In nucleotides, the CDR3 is TGTGCCTGGACTGGGACAGCCGCCAACGTCCTGACTTTC.

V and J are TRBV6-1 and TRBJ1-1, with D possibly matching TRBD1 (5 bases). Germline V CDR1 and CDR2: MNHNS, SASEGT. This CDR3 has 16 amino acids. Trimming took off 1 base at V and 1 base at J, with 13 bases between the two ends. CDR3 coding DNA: TGTGCCAGCAGTGAAGTGGGGGGTCTCTCGAACACTGAAGCTTTCTTT. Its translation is CASSEVGGLSNTEAFF.

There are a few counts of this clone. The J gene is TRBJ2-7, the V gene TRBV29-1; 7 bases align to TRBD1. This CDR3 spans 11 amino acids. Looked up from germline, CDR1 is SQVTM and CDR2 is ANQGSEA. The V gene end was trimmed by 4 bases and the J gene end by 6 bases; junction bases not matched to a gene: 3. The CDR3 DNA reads TGCAGCGTTGTTAAGGGGGCCGAGCAGTACTTC. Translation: CSVVKGAEQYF.

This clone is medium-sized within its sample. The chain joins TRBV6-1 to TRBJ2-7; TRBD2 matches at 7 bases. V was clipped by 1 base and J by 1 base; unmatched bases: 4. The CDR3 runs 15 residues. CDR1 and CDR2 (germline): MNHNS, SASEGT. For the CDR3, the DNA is TGTGCCAGCAGTGAAGAGGCTAGCGGTTCCTACGAGCAGTACTTC. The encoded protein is CASSEEASGSYEQYF.

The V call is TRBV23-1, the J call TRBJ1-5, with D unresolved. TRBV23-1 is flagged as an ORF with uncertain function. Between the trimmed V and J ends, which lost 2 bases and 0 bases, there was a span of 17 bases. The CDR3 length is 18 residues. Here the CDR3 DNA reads TGCGCCAGCAGTCAACCCGCAAAACAGAGAACTAGCAATCAGCCCCAGCATTTT. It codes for CASSQPAKQRTSNQPQHF.

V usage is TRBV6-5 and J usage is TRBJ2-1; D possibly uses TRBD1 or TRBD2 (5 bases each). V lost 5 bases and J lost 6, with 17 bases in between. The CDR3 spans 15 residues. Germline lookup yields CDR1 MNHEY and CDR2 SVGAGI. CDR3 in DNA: TGTGCCAGCAGTCCCTATTGGGGGACCCTCAATGAGCAGTTCTTC. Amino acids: CASSPYWGTLNEQFF.

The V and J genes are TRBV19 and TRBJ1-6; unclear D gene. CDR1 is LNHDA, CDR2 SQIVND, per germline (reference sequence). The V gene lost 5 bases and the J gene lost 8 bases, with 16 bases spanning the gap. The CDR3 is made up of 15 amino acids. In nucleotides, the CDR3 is TGTGCCAGTAGTCAACTCCGGGAAAAGTATTCACCCCTCCACTTT. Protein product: CASSQLREKYSPLHF.

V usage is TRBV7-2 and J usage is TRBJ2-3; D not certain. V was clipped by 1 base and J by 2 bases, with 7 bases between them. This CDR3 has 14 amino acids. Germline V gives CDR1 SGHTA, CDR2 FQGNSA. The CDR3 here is CASSLGHSTDTQYF. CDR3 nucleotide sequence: TGTGCCAGCAGCTTAGGACACTCCACAGATACGCAGTATTTT.

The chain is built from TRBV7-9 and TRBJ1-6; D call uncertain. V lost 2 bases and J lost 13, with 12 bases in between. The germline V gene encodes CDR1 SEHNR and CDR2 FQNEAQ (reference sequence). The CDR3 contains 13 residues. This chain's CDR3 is CASSLTQFRPLHF. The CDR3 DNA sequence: TGTGCCAGCAGCTTAACCCAATTTCGTCCCCTCCACTTT.

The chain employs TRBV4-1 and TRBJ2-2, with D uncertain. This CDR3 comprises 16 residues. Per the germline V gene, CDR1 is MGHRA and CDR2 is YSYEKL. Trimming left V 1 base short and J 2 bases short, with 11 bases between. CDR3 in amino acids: CASSQALRPNTGELFF. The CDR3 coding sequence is TGCGCCAGCAGCCAAGCTTTGAGGCCCAACACCGGGGAGCTGTTTTTT.

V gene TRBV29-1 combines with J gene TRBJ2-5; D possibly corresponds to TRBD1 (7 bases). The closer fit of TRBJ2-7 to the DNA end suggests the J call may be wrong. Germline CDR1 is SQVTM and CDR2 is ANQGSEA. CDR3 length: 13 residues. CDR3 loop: CSAGAGQIYEQYF. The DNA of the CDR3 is TGCAGCGCTGGGGCGGGACAGATCTACGAGCAGTACTTC.

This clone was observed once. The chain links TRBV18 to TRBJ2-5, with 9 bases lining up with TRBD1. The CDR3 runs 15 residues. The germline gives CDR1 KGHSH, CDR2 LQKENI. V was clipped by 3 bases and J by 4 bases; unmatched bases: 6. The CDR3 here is CASSPAGTGRETQYF. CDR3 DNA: TGTGCCAGCTCACCCGCCGGGACAGGGAGAGAGACCCAGTACTTC.

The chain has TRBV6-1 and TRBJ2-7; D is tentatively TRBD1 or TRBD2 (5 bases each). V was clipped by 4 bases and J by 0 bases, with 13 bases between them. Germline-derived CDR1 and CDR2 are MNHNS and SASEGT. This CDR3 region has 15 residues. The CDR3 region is CASSVIRDRSYEQYV. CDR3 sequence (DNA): TGTGCCAGCAGTGTTATCCGGGACCGCTCCTACGAGCAGTACGTC.

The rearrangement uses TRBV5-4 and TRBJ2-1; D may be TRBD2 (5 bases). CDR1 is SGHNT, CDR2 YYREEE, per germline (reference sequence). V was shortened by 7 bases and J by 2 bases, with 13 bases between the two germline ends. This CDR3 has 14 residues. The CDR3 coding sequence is TGTGCCAGCGGCAATTTCGGGGCCTACAATGAGCAGTTCTTC. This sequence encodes CASGNFGAYNEQFF.